This TCR beta chain was retrieved from a study of CD8 T cells in ankylosing spondylitis. The germline V gene encodes CDR1 SGDLS and CDR2 YYNGEE. This CDR3 is built from 16 residues. V gave up 0 bases and J gave up 3 bases; unmatched junction bases: 6. Findings and limits, study-wide: What appeared characteristic of ankylosing spondylitis blood was a TCR beta motif of fewer than ten highly homologous variants. The study looked at matched synovial fluid samples from ankylosing spondylitis patients. Disease-linked clones were reported to be significantly enriched there. The disease-linked clones had a CD8+ phenotype and low blood frequencies.

In the case of this clonotype: Its antigen is still unknown.

Making the TCR beta libraries involved quantitative 5'-RACE with molecular barcodes. TCRdb fed the 5' RACE reads into MiXCR, producing one record per CDR3 protein. This repertoire shows some 300,000 distinct CDR3 sequences, around 20% found once; its top ten account for roughly 3.6%. This sequence originates from a female donor with ankylosing spondylitis or in good health (not recorded which). V gene TRBV9 combines with J gene TRBJ2-7, with 10 positions matching TRBD2. Sequenced input: blood, either unsorted or a sorted T cell fraction (not recorded which). CDR3 nucleotides: TGTGCCAGCAGCGTAGAGTCTAGCGGGAGAATCTACGAGCAGTACTTC. Residues: CASSVESSGRIYEQYF.